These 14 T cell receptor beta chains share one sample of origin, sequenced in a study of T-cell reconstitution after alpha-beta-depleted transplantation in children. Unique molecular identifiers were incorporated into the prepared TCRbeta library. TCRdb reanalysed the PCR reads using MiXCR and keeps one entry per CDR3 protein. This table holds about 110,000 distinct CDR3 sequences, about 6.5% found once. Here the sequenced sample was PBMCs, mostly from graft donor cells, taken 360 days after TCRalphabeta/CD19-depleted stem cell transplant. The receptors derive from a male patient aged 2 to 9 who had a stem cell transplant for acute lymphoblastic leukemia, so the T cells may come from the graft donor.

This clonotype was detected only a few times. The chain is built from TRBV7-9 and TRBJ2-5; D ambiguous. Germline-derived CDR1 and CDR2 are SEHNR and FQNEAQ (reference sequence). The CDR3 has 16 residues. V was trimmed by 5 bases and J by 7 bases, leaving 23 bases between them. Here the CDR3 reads CASSLEGPRSKGTQYF. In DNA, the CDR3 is TGTGCCAGCAGCCTCGAAGGCCCCCGGTCCAAGGGGACCCAGTACTTC.

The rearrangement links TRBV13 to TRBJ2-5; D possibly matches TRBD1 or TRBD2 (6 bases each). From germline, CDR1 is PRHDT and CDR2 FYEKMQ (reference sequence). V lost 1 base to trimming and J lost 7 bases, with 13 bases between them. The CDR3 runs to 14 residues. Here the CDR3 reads CASSLETEGGTQYF. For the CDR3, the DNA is TGTGCCAGCAGCTTAGAGACAGAGGGGGGGACCCAGTACTTC.

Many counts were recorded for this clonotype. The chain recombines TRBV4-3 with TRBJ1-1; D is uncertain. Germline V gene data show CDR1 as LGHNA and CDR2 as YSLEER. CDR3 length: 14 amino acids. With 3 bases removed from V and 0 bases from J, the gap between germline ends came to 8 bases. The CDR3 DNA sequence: TGCGCCAGCAGCCAGGGAGGGTTGAACACTGAAGCTTTCTTT. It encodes CASSQGGLNTEAFF.

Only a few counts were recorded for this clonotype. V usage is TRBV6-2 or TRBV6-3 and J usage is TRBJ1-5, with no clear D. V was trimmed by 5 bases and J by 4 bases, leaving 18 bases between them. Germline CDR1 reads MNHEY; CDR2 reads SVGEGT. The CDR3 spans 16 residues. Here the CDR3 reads CASSSRGDFKNQPQHF. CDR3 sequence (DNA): TGTGCCAGCAGTAGCCGGGGAGACTTTAAAAATCAGCCCCAGCATTTT.

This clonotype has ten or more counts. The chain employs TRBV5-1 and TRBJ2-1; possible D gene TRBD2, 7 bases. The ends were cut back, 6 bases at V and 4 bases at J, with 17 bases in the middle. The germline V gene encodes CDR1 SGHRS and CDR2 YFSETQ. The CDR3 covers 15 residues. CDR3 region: CASTLGASGYNEQFF. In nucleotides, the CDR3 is TGCGCCAGCACCCTGGGGGCTAGCGGATACAATGAGCAGTTCTTC.

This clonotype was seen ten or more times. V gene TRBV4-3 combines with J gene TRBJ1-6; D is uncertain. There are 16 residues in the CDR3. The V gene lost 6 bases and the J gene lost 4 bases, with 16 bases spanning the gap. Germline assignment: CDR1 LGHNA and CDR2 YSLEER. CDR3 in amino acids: CASSPRASLYNSPLHF. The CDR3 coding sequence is TGCGCCAGCAGTCCTCGAGCGTCCCTTTATAATTCACCCCTCCACTTT.

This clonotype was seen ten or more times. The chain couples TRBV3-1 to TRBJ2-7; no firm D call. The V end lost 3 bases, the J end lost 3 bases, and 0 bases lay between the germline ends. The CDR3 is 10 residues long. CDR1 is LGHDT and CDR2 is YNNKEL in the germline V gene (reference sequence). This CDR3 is CASSHYEQYF. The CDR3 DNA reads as TGTGCCAGCAGCCACTACGAGCAGTACTTC.

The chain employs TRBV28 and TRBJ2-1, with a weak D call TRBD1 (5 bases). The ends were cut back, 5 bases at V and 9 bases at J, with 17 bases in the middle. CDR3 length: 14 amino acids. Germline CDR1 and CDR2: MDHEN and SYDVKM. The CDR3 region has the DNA TGTGCCAGCAGTCTCATCCAGGGTTCGGGTGAGCAGTTCTTC. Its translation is CASSLIQGSGEQFF.

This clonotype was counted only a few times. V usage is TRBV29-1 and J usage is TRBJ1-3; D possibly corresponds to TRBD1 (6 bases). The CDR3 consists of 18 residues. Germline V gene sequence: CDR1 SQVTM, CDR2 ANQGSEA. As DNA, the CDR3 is TGCAGATTAGCACCTGTCAATCGGACAGAGATTTCTGGAAACACCATATATTTT. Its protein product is CRLAPVNRTEISGNTIYF.

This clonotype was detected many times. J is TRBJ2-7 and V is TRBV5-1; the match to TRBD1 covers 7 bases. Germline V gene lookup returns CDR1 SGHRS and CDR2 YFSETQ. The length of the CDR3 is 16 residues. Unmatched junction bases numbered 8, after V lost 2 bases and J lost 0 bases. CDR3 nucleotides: TGCGCCAGCAGCTTAACAGGGGCGCCGGGCTCCTACGAGCAGTACTTC. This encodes CASSLTGAPGSYEQYF.

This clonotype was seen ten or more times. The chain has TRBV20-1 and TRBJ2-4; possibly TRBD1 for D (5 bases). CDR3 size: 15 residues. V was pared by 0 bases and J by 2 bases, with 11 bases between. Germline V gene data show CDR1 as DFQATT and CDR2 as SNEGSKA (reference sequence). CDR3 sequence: CSARDTQGTKNIQYF. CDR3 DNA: TGCAGTGCTAGAGACACGCAGGGTACCAAAAACATTCAGTACTTC.

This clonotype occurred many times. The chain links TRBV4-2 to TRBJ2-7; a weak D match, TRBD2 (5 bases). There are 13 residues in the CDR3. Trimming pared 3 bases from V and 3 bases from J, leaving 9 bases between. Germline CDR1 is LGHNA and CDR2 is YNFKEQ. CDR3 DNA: TGTGCCAGCAGCCATGCACTAGTCTACGAGCAGTACTTC. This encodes CASSHALVYEQYF.

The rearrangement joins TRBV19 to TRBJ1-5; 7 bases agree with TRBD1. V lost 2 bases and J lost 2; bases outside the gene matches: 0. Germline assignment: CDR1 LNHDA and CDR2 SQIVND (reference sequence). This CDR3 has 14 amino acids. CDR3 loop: CASSITGGNQPQHF. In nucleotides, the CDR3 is TGTGCCAGTAGTATAACAGGGGGCAATCAGCCCCAGCATTTT.

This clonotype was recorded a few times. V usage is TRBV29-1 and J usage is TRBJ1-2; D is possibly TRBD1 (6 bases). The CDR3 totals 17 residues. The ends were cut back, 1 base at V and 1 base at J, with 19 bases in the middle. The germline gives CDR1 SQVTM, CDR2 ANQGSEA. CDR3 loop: CSVEGQDFKGGNYGYTF. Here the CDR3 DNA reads TGCAGCGTTGAAGGGCAGGACTTTAAAGGGGGTAACTATGGCTACACCTTC.